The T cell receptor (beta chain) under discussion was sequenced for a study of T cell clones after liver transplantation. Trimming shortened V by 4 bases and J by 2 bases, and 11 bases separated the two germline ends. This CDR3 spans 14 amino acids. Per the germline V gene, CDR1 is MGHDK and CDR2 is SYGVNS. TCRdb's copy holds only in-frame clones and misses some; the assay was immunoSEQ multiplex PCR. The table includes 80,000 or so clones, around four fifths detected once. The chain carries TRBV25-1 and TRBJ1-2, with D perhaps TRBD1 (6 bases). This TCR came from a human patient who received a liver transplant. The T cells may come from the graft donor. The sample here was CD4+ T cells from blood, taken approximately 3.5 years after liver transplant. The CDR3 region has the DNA TGTGCCAGCAGTGGGGGGGCGTGGAACTATGGCTACACCTTC. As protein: CASSGGAWNYGYTF.